The sequence of this T cell receptor beta chain was determined in a study of T cells in Graves' hyperthyroidism and ophthalmopathy. When ophthalmopathy did not progress within 18 months, Graves' hyperthyroidism was considered stable. Pregnant or lactating patients were excluded, as were those with uncontrolled infection or other autoimmune disease. Together with thyroid ultrasound, orbital computed tomography, serum thyroxine and TRAb, clinical symptoms were used for diagnoses. There were TCR beta CDR3 regions amplified from RNA transcripts. First-round RT-PCR with HTBI primers amplified the TCR CDR3 region. TCRdb recomputed calls from the multiplex PCR reads with MiXCR, one row per CDR3 protein. The sample comprises about 840,000 distinct CDR3 sequences, over 35% of which are singletons, and over 8% rests with the top ten. Unmatched junction bases numbered 7, after V lost 1 base and J lost 7 bases. Germline V gives CDR1 SGHDT, CDR2 YYEEEE. The CDR3 runs 15 residues.

The sequencing input was blood. The source is a man aged 18 to 30 with Graves' hyperthyroidism. The genes are TRBV5-6 and TRBJ2-2; 7 nucleotides align to TRBD2. The CDR3 reads CASSLKGLYVGELFF. The CDR3, as DNA: TGTGCCAGCAGCTTGAAGGGACTATACGTCGGGGAGCTGTTTTTT.